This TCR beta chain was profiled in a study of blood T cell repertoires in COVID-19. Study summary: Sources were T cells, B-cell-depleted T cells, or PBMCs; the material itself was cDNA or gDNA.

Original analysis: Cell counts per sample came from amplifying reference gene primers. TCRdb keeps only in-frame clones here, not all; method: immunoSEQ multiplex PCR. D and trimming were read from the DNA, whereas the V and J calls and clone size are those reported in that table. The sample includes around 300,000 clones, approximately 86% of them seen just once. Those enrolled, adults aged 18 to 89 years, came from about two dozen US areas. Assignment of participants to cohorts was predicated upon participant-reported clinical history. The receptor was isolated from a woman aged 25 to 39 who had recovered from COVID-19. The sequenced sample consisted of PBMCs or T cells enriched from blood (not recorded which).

CDR3 protein: CASSYGTSGEWRYYEQYF. In nucleotides, the CDR3 is TGTGCCAGCAGCTACGGGACTAGCGGGGAGTGGAGGTACTACGAGCAGTACTTC. The V call is TRBV13, the J call TRBJ2-7; TRBD2 aligns across 13 bases. CDR1 is PRHDT and CDR2 is FYEKMQ in the germline V gene (reference sequence). This CDR3 contains 18 residues. Trimming at V came to 4 bases and at J to 3 bases, leaving 12 bases not matched to a gene.